Following are 5 T cell receptor beta chains from one sample sequenced in a study of CXCR3-negative and CXCR3-positive naive CD8 T cells. General observations from the study: CXCR3-expressing naive cells carried TRB CDR3s more hydrophobic than those of CXCR3-negative naive cells.

UMI-labeled 5' RACE yielded the TRB cDNA libraries. Reanalyzing the 5' RACE reads, TCRdb keeps one entry per CDR3 protein, without DNA. In all, the sample yields nearly 90,000 distinct CDR3 sequences. No antigen is known for these receptors. Sequencing was performed on naive CXCR3+ CD8+ T cells from blood. The subset here: CD45RO-CCR7+CD27+CD95- naive CD8+ T cells expressing CXCR3 (TNR3+). The receptors derive from a human donor in good health. Some clones in this sample may be carry-over from other donors' samples.

V and J are TRBV12-3 or TRBV12-4 and TRBJ2-2. This CDR3 has 15 amino acids. This CDR3 is CASLIVNANTGELFF.

This chain's CDR3 is CASSSRGGSYNSPLHF. The chain links TRBV6-2 or TRBV6-3 to TRBJ1-6. The CDR3 contains 16 residues. Germline CDR1 MNHEY, CDR2 SVGEGT.

The chain employs TRBV13 and TRBJ2-1. Per germline, CDR1 PRHDT and CDR2 FYEKMQ (reference sequence). The CDR3 consists of 14 residues. CDR3 region: CASSRVREYNEQFF.

The chain has TRBV19 and TRBJ2-1. CDR1 LNHDA and CDR2 SQIVND come from the germline V gene (reference sequence). The CDR3 has 12 amino acids. The CDR3 loop reads CASSLDVIEQFF. Complete variable domain (other parts from reference TRBV19 and TRBJ2-1): DGGITQSPKYLFRKEGQNVTLSCEQNLNHDAMYWYRQDPGQGLRLIYYSQIVNDFQKGDIAEGYSVSREKKESFPLTVTSAQKNPTAFYLCASSLDVIEQFFGPGTRLTVL.

The V call is TRBV6-2 or TRBV6-3, the J call TRBJ2-7; the D gene TCRdb calls, TRBD1, cannot be checked with no DNA. This CDR3 region has 12 residues. Germline V gene lookup returns CDR1 MNHEY and CDR2 SVGEGT. CDR3 region: CASSYTRVEQYF.